The T cell receptor (beta chain) under discussion was sequenced for a study of T cells after yellow fever vaccination. Study results and limitations: Abundant clonotypes from the bulk population could get into FACS-sorted repertoires as contaminants.

A single record per CDR3 protein comes from TCRdb applying MiXCR to the 5' RACE reads. This sample yields 25,000 to 35,000 distinct CDR3 sequences, of which about 4.4% are seen a single time; 45% to 50% belongs to the top ten. This clonotype was detected many times. The antigen remains undetermined. Trimming removed 4 bases from V and 0 bases from J, with 19 bases in between. This CDR3 region has 17 residues. The germline V gene encodes CDR1 MGHDK and CDR2 SYGVNS. The chain uses TRBV25-1 and TRBJ2-7; a possible D gene is TRBD1 (6 bases). The TCR sequence derives from a man aged 25 to 40 who received the YFV17D yellow fever vaccine. The sample was CD8+ T cells sorted from PBMCs, taken 5 days after the yellow fever booster vaccination. Here the CDR3 reads CASSALSTRDNSYEQYF. The CDR3 nucleotides read TGTGCCAGCAGTGCCCTTTCGACCCGGGACAACTCCTACGAGCAGTACTTC.